This T cell receptor beta chain is from a study of blood T cell repertoires in COVID-19. In the authors' workflow: The authors estimated nucleated cell counts from reference gene primer amplification. TCRdb's copy holds only in-frame clones and misses some; the assay was immunoSEQ multiplex PCR. The V and J calls and clone size were taken over from that table, and D and trimming were inferred from the DNA. The profile shows 73,000 or so clones, around 82% of them singletons. Germline-derived CDR1 and CDR2 are SGHTA and FQGNSA. Trimming cost V 5 bases and J 7 bases, with 20 bases left between them. CDR3 length equals 15 residues.

The clonotype was recovered from a woman aged 60-75 years with acute or convalescent COVID-19. Sequencing was performed on peripheral blood. The chain is built from TRBV7-2 and TRBJ1-2, with D maybe TRBD1 (6 bases). The DNA of the CDR3 is TGTGCCAGCAGCCCAAGGGGGGGCGGAGGACTTGGCTACACCTTC. Translating gives CASSPRGGGGLGYTF.